This T cell receptor beta chain stems from a study of blood T cell repertoires in COVID-19. Study-wide context: From the United States, Italy and Spain came samples of acute and convalescent COVID-19. PBMCs, B-cell-depleted T cells, or T cells were the source of the cDNA or gDNA that made up the material.

Per the authors' pipeline: Amplification of reference gene primers provided the estimated nucleated cell counts. TCRdb's table, derived via immunoSEQ multiplex PCR, lists solely in-frame clones and lacks some. Clonal size and the V and J genes are those of that table, whereas D and trimming came from the DNA. The table shows some 170,000 clones, with approximately 83% occurring only once. Trimming stripped 0 bases from V and 0 bases from J, with 8 bases between. The CDR3 is 15 amino acids. Germline CDR1 LGHNA, CDR2 YSLEER. This TCR was sampled from a woman of 80 years or more with active or convalescent COVID-19. The sequenced material came from peripheral blood. J is TRBJ1-2 and V is TRBV4-3, with D unresolved. DNA for the CDR3: TGCGCCAGCAGCCAAGATATGGCAGCTAACTATGGCTACACCTTC. Residues: CASSQDMAANYGYTF.